Reported below is one T cell receptor beta chain. Its cognate antigen is unknown. The repertoire was sequenced with immunoSEQ multiplex PCR; TCRdb's copy has only in-frame clones and lacks some. The profile covers about 120,000 clones, with 80% to 90% appearing a single time and 2% to 2.5% taken by the ten largest. The data originate from a study of cytotoxic CD8 clonotypes in ibrutinib-treated CLL. The study, taken as a whole, reports: Private clonotypes, not public ones, expanded at ibrutinib response.

The V gene lost 0 bases and the J gene lost 8 bases, with 13 bases spanning the gap. CDR3 length: 15 residues. CDR1 and CDR2 (germline): KGHSH, LQKENI. Sequenced material: PBMCs, taken after 24 months of ibrutinib treatment. The clonotype was recovered from a human donor with chronic lymphocytic leukemia. The chain couples TRBV18 to TRBJ1-4; no firm D call. The CDR3 DNA reads TGTGCCAGCTCACCACCTGCGGTCCGTGGCGAAAAACTGTTTTTT. Translating it yields CASSPPAVRGEKLFF. Complete variable domain (other parts from reference TRBV18 and TRBJ1-4): NAGVMQNPRHLVRRRGQEARLRCSPMKGHSHVYWYRQLPEEGLKFMVYLQKENIIDESGMPKERFSAEFPKEGPSILRIQQVVRGDSAAYFCASSPPAVRGEKLFFGSGTQLSVL.